One TCR beta chain is described in this entry. The data stem from a study of cytomegalovirus exposure and HLA in healthy donors. PCR was performed using 60 Vbeta and 13 Jbeta primers. Only in-frame clones appear in the TCRdb table, and some are missing; sequencing was by immunoSEQ multiplex PCR. The table has some 120,000 clones, roughly four fifths seen once. The germline V gene encodes CDR1 LNHDA and CDR2 SQIVND (reference sequence). This CDR3 spans 14 amino acids. Trimming removed 7 bases from V and 6 bases from J; junction bases left unmatched: 5. Healthy donors of bone marrow made up the group. Sequenced input: PBMCs. The clonotype comes from a young man in good health and CMV-seronegative. The chain links TRBV19 to TRBJ2-4; 11 bases map to TRBD2. Written as DNA, the CDR3 is TGTGCCAGTACTAGCGGGGGGCCCGGAAACATTCAGTACTTC. This codes for CASTSGGPGNIQYF.